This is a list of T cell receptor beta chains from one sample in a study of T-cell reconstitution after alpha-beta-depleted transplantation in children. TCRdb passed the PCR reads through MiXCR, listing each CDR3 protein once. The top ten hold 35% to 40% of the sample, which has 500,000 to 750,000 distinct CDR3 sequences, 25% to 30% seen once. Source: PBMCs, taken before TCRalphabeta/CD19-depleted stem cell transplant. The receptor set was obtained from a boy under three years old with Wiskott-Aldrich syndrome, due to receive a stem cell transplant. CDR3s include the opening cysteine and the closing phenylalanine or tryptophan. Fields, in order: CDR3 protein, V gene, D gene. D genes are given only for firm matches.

cdr3_aa: CASSSVGQFSGNTIYF
v_call: TRBV7-8
d_call: NA

cdr3_aa: CASSLMYTEAFF
v_call: TRBV12-3/TRBV12-4
d_call: NA

cdr3_aa: CASSPPGEANEKLFF
v_call: TRBV18
d_call: NA

cdr3_aa: CAISRRTGTSYNEQFF
v_call: TRBV10-3
d_call: TRBD1

cdr3_aa: CASSAQTGDEQYF
v_call: TRBV7-2
d_call: TRBD1

cdr3_aa: CSVEGTAGGPYNEQFF
v_call: TRBV29-1
d_call: TRBD2

cdr3_aa: CASSLRSGSPYEQYF
v_call: TRBV7-2
d_call: TRBD2

cdr3_aa: CASSLTSGRAGGETQYF
v_call: TRBV7-8
d_call: TRBD2

cdr3_aa: CASSFRRLAGGNEQFF
v_call: TRBV12-3/TRBV12-4
d_call: TRBD2

cdr3_aa: CSATGLAGRETQYF
v_call: TRBV20-1
d_call: TRBD2

cdr3_aa: CASSNRDLLRYNYEQYF
v_call: TRBV12-3/TRBV12-4
d_call: NA

cdr3_aa: CASSLVESRGIKGADTQYF
v_call: TRBV3-1
d_call: TRBD1

cdr3_aa: CASSPYTSGRGRTYNEQFF
v_call: TRBV5-1
d_call: TRBD2

cdr3_aa: CSVESSTSYNEQFF
v_call: TRBV29-1
d_call: NA

cdr3_aa: CASSLVGREVKTQYF
v_call: TRBV7-2
d_call: NA

cdr3_aa: CASSLTISGRRSYNEQFF
v_call: TRBV5-1
d_call: NA

cdr3_aa: CASSLLRPYNEQFF
v_call: TRBV28
d_call: NA

cdr3_aa: CASRVPGQGSNTEAFF
v_call: TRBV10-1
d_call: TRBD1

cdr3_aa: CASSPGLLSSGANVLTF
v_call: TRBV4-2
d_call: NA